These 29 T cell receptor beta chains share one sample of origin, sequenced in a study of T cells in localized non-small cell lung cancer. Generated by immunoSEQ multiplex PCR, the TCRdb table keeps only in-frame clones and is missing some. Of under 35,000 clones listed, about four fifths were seen once; the top ten hold about 16%. Sequenced here: peripheral blood, sampled before any cancer treatment. The receptors come from a male donor aged 60 or over with stage III squamous cell lung carcinoma.

This clone was seen a handful of times. The CDR3 bases are TGCGCCAGCAGGGTGCGTGCCCTAGACAATGAGCAGTTCTTC. Its translation is CASRVRALDNEQFF. This chain links TRBV5-1 with TRBJ2-1; D uncertain. CDR1 is SGHRS and CDR2 is YFSETQ in the germline V gene. The ends were cut back, 5 bases at V and 5 bases at J, with 14 bases in the middle. The CDR3 totals 14 residues.

J is TRBJ2-1 and V is TRBV9; 8 positions match TRBD2. This CDR3 has 14 residues. Germline V gene data show CDR1 as SGDLS and CDR2 as YYNGEE. The trim removed 4 bases at V and 7 bases at J, leaving 7 bases unmatched. The CDR3 sequence: CASSKAGVGNEQFF. The CDR3 coding sequence is TGTGCCAGCAGCAAAGCGGGAGTCGGGAATGAGCAGTTCTTC.

The V and J genes are TRBV7-6 and TRBJ2-5, with D possibly TRBD2 on 7 matching bases. V shed 2 bases and J shed 4 bases, with 11 bases lying between them. The CDR3 runs to 14 residues. Germline-derived CDR1 and CDR2 are SGHVS and FNYEAQ. DNA of the CDR3: TGTGCCAGCAGCTTATCCGGGGGGCTAGAGACCCAGTACTTC. Translated, it gives CASSLSGGLETQYF.

The V gene is TRBV29-1, the J gene TRBJ2-5, with D unresolved. V lost 5 bases and J 3 bases, leaving 10 bases between the germline ends. Germline V CDR1 and CDR2: SQVTM, ANQGSEA. This CDR3 comprises 12 residues. The CDR3 protein is CSVTANEETQYF. The CDR3 DNA follows: TGCAGCGTTACGGCAAATGAAGAGACCCAGTACTTC.

This clone is medium-sized. This chain joins TRBV4-3 and TRBJ1-2, with D perhaps TRBD1 (5 bases). The CDR3 totals 16 residues. Trimming removed 2 bases at V and 8 bases at J, with 21 bases between. Germline V gives CDR1 LGHNA, CDR2 YSLEER. The CDR3, as DNA: TGCGCCAGCAGCCAATTAAACCCCCGCGGGGGAGAGGGCTACACCTTC. It translates to CASSQLNPRGGEGYTF.

The chain links TRBV6-5 to TRBJ2-7; maybe TRBD2 (6 bases). The CDR3 length is 15 residues. From germline, CDR1 is MNHEY and CDR2 SVGAGI. V lost 10 bases and J lost 1, with 20 bases in between. The CDR3 sequence is CATIDIGTPSYEQYF. The CDR3 bases are TGTGCCACGATAGACATCGGGACTCCTTCCTACGAGCAGTACTTC.

This clone was counted only a few times. The J gene is TRBJ2-2, the V gene TRBV6-6; D call uncertain. Germline loops: CDR1 MNHNY, CDR2 SVGAGI (reference sequence). V lost 3 bases, J lost 1 base, and 9 bases lay in between. The CDR3 has 15 amino acids. The CDR3 nucleotides read TGTGCCAGCAGTTATTGGTCAGAGAACACCGGGGAGCTGTTTTTT. Protein sequence: CASSYWSENTGELFF.

The V and J genes are TRBV4-3 and TRBJ2-7; 8 bases align to TRBD1. The CDR3 covers 14 residues. Trimming at V came to 1 base and at J to 4 bases, leaving 3 bases not matched to a gene. Germline V CDR1 and CDR2: LGHNA, YSLEER. This CDR3 is CASSQARGQYEQYF. CDR3 DNA: TGCGCCAGCAGCCAAGCCAGGGGGCAGTACGAGCAGTACTTC.

The gene calls are TRBV2 and TRBJ2-4, with D tentatively TRBD2 (5 bases). This CDR3 region has 12 residues. V gave up 8 bases and J gave up 6 bases, with 11 bases separating them. The V gene's germline CDR1 is SNHLY and CDR2 FYNNEI. This CDR3 is CASGSWGNIQYF. As DNA, the CDR3 is TGTGCCAGCGGGAGTTGGGGAAACATTCAGTACTTC. Together with reference TRBV2 and TRBJ2-4, the CDR3 gives the full variable domain: EPEVTQTPSHQVTQMGQEVILRCVPISNHLYFYWYRQILGQKVEFLVSFYNNEISEKSEIFDDQFSVERPDGSNFTLKIRSTKLEDSAMYFCASGSWGNIQYFGAGTRLSVL.

This clone was found a few times. The chain carries TRBV28 and TRBJ1-5; the D is unclear. Germline CDR1 is MDHEN and CDR2 is SYDVKM. V lost 6 bases and J 5 bases, leaving 11 bases between the germline ends. The CDR3 is made up of 13 amino acids. CDR3 sequence: CASSFTDHQPQHF. The CDR3 bases are TGTGCCAGCAGCTTCACAGATCATCAGCCCCAGCATTTT.

The rearrangement uses TRBV28 and TRBJ1-2; no definite D call. Per germline, CDR1 MDHEN and CDR2 SYDVKM. The CDR3 has 13 amino acids. Between the trimmed V and J ends, which lost 6 bases and 1 base, there was a span of 9 bases. The CDR3 spells CASRVRVNYGYTF. CDR3 DNA sequence: TGTGCCAGCAGAGTCCGGGTTAACTATGGCTACACCTTC.

This clone came up a few times. J is TRBJ2-1 and V is TRBV9; 12 positions match TRBD2. Germline V lookup: CDR1 SGDLS, CDR2 YYNGEE. The V and J ends lost 3 bases and 6 bases, in that order; junction bases with no gene match: 16. The CDR3 loop spans 19 amino acids. The CDR3, as DNA: TGTGCCAGCAGCGCGGGGGGAGGTTCCGGACTAGCGGGGCTCAATGAGCAGTTCTTC. This sequence encodes CASSAGGGSGLAGLNEQFF.

This CDR3 reads CASSELIENTEAFF. The CDR3 nucleotides read TGTGCCAGCAGTGAACTGATAGAGAACACTGAAGCTTTCTTT. The chain recombines TRBV25-1 with TRBJ1-1; no clear D. Per the germline V gene, CDR1 is MGHDK and CDR2 is SYGVNS. Trimming shortened V by 2 bases and J by 1 base, and 8 bases separated the two germline ends. This CDR3 is 14 amino acids long.

The chain joins TRBV4-1 to TRBJ1-1; D gene ambiguous. This CDR3 is built from 16 residues. V lost 1 base and J lost 1, with 13 bases in between. CDR1 is MGHRA, CDR2 YSYEKL, per germline. CDR3 region: CASSQVYPLRNTEAFF. CDR3 nucleotide sequence: TGCGCCAGCAGCCAAGTTTACCCTCTACGGAACACTGAAGCTTTCTTT.

By share of the sample, this clone is medium-sized (0.01 to 0.1%). This chain connects TRBV28 to TRBJ1-5; 7 bases map to TRBD1. The CDR3 runs to 16 residues. Looked up from germline, CDR1 is MDHEN and CDR2 is SYDVKM. V lost 2 bases to trimming and J lost 6 bases; unmatched junction nucleotides: 10. The CDR3 DNA reads as TGTGCCAGCAGTTTAGGAGCCCGACAGGGCCGTCAGCCCCAGCATTTT. This gives the protein CASSLGARQGRQPQHF.

The CDR3 sequence is CASSANTEAFF. The DNA for the CDR3 is TGTGCCAGCAGTGCAAACACTGAAGCTTTCTTT. The J gene is TRBJ1-1, the V gene TRBV28, with unresolved D. With 5 bases removed from V and 2 bases from J, the gap between germline ends came to 3 bases. In germline, CDR1 is MDHEN, CDR2 SYDVKM. This CDR3 contains 11 residues.

This chain joins TRBV9 and TRBJ1-2; D is uncertain. The CDR3 runs to 17 residues. The ends were cut back, 0 bases at V and 2 bases at J, with 17 bases in the middle. Germline CDR1 is SGDLS and CDR2 is YYNGEE. In nucleotides, the CDR3 is TGTGCCAGCAGCGTAGCCCCTGATTCCTTCTCCAACTATGGCTACACCTTC. This encodes CASSVAPDSFSNYGYTF.

The V call is TRBV18, the J call TRBJ1-5; D gene ambiguous. V was cut by 6 bases and J by 3 bases, with 9 bases left in between. This CDR3 spans 13 amino acids. Germline V gene lookup returns CDR1 KGHSH and CDR2 LQKENI. The CDR3 nucleotides read TGTGCCAGCTCTCCAGACACCAATCAGCCCCAGCATTTT. Residues: CASSPDTNQPQHF.

The gene calls are TRBV5-1 and TRBJ1-2, with 12 bases fitting TRBD1. Per germline, CDR1 SGHRS and CDR2 YFSETQ. V lost 3 bases, J lost 7 bases, and 4 bases stayed unmatched. The CDR3 spans 14 residues. DNA for the CDR3: TGCGCCAGCAGCTCGGGACAGGGGGCTGGTGGCTACACCTTC. Translated: CASSSGQGAGGYTF.

This clone was seen only a few times. V and J are TRBV6-5 and TRBJ2-3, with a weak D call TRBD2 (5 bases). V was trimmed by 6 bases and J by 4 bases, leaving 5 bases between them. This CDR3 is 11 amino acids long. Per the germline V gene, CDR1 is MNHEY and CDR2 is SVGAGI. The CDR3 sequence: CASRRADTQYF. For the CDR3, the DNA is TGTGCCAGCAGGAGGGCAGATACGCAGTATTTT.

This chain connects TRBV18 to TRBJ2-7; D ambiguous. Germline V gene sequence: CDR1 KGHSH, CDR2 LQKENI. This CDR3 spans 15 amino acids. Trimming left V 0 bases short and J 3 bases short, with 12 bases between. This CDR3 is CASSPPTNVGYEQYF. The CDR3 region has the DNA TGTGCCAGCTCACCACCCACAAACGTTGGCTACGAGCAGTACTTC.

The rearrangement joins TRBV5-6 to TRBJ1-4, with TRBD1 identical over 11 bases. This CDR3 is built from 16 residues. V was pared by 1 base and J by 7 bases, with 6 bases of the junction left unmatched. Germline V gene sequence: CDR1 SGHDT, CDR2 YYEEEE. The CDR3 DNA reads as TGTGCCAGCAGCTTGTTGGGGACAGGGGGTTTTGAAAAACTGTTTTTT. The encoded protein is CASSLLGTGGFEKLFF.

The genes are TRBV5-4 and TRBJ2-2, with D unresolved. The CDR3 covers 12 residues. Looked up from germline, CDR1 is SGHNT and CDR2 is YYREEE (reference sequence). Trimming pared 4 bases from V and 4 bases from J, leaving 5 bases between. The CDR3 nucleotides are TGTGCCAGCAGCAGGAGCACCGGGGAGCTGTTTTTT. This codes for CASSRSTGELFF.

As regards this clone: The junction does not match germline at one end; this may be a read error. DNA for the CDR3: TGTGCCAGCGGAAAGAGACAGCCGCCCGGCGAGCAGTACTTC. Its translation: CASGKRQPPGEQYF. The rearrangement joins TRBV5-1 to TRBJ2-7, with D perhaps matching TRBD1 or TRBD2 (5 bases each). The germline gives CDR1 SGHRS, CDR2 YFSETQ. CDR3 length: 14 amino acids.

The chain employs TRBV7-2 and TRBJ1-2; D possibly corresponds to TRBD1 (6 bases). Trimming left V 0 bases short and J 5 bases short, with 16 bases between. Germline CDR1 SGHTA, CDR2 FQGNSA. The CDR3 spans 16 residues. CDR3 loop: CASSLASLTGSYGYTF. The DNA for the CDR3 is TGTGCCAGCAGCTTAGCATCTTTAACAGGGTCGTATGGCTACACCTTC.

This chain links TRBV30 with TRBJ2-3, with 7 bases fitting TRBD2. The CDR3 contains 15 residues. J lost 4 bases, V lost 6 bases, and 13 bases had no gene match. Germline V gives CDR1 GTSNPN, CDR2 SVGIG (reference sequence). Here the CDR3 DNA reads TGTGCCTGCTCCAGGGACTACAGAGTGGCAGATACGCAGTATTTT. Its translation is CACSRDYRVADTQYF. The full variable domain, in which reference TRBV30 and TRBJ2-3 provide the parts outside the CDR3, is SQTIHQWPATLVQPVGSPLSLECTVEGTSNPNLYWYRQAAGRGLQLLFYSVGIGQISSEVPQNLSASRPQDRQFILSSKKLLLSDSGFYLCACSRDYRVADTQYFGPGTRLTVL.

This chain uses TRBV6-6 with TRBJ2-5; 7 bases map to TRBD1. Germline loops: CDR1 MNHNY, CDR2 SVGAGI (reference sequence). This CDR3 comprises 14 residues. The trim removed 5 bases at V and 0 bases at J, leaving 3 bases unmatched. The CDR3 nucleotides are TGTGCCAGCAGTCGCGACAGGGACCAAGAGACCCAGTACTTC. Protein sequence: CASSRDRDQETQYF.

This chain joins TRBV28 and TRBJ2-3; D could derive from TRBD1 or TRBD2 (5 bases each). From germline, CDR1 is MDHEN and CDR2 SYDVKM. The CDR3 is 15 residues long. With 5 bases removed from V and 6 bases from J, the gap between germline ends came to 18 bases. DNA for the CDR3: TGTGCCAGCAGTCCCATCCGGGTGGGGGTCGATACGCAGTATTTT. Its translation: CASSPIRVGVDTQYF.

This rearrangement joins TRBV27 to TRBJ2-3, with a weak D call TRBD2 (5 bases). The germline V gene encodes CDR1 MNHEY and CDR2 SMNVEV (reference sequence). The length of the CDR3 is 13 residues. Trimming left V 6 bases short and J 3 bases short, with 10 bases between. This CDR3 reads CASRRLSTDTQYF. The CDR3, as DNA: TGTGCCAGCAGGAGACTAAGTACAGATACGCAGTATTTT.